The clone carrying this T cell receptor (beta chain) was detected a few times. Its antigen is unidentified. Trimming left V 5 bases short and J 5 bases short, with 22 bases between. Germline assignment: CDR1 LNHDA and CDR2 SQIVND (reference sequence). The CDR3 runs 16 residues. Unsorted bulk tissue of about 19-33 mg yielded co-extracted RNA and DNA. From around 520 ng of total RNA, TCR beta-specific cDNA was reverse-transcribed using a constant-region primer. Library construction for TCR beta comprised three nested multiplex PCR rounds performed with slightly modified ARM-PCR. The first two PCR rounds used TRBV1-TRBV30 forward primers with a C-beta reverse primer, 9 to 11 cycles each. TCRdb independently ran MiXCR on the multiplex PCR reads; one entry per CDR3 protein. Of more than 60,000 distinct CDR3 sequences in the sample, 55% to 75% were seen once. The data derive from a study of tumor-infiltrating lymphocytes in primary liver carcinoma.

Points from the study as a whole: Against blood, tumors held a significantly higher top-250-clone fraction (p = 0.039).

This clonotype was obtained from a man aged 40-50 years with primary liver carcinoma and hepatitis B virus infection. Sequenced: liver tumor tissue from sampling region 4. As to subset: tumor region T4, right-lateral pole. The genes are TRBV19 and TRBJ2-7, with D possibly being TRBD2 (6 bases). The CDR3: CASSVAGRKLLDEQYF. The CDR3 DNA reads as TGTGCCAGTAGTGTCGCGGGACGGAAGCTCTTGGACGAGCAGTACTTC.